What follows are 15 T cell receptor beta chains derived from one specimen sequenced in a study of blood T cells in healthy people across ages. Combining a sample-barcoded 5' primer with a J-beta primer mix, a second PCR ran for roughly 7 to 11 cycles. From the 5' RACE reads, TCRdb called clonotypes with MiXCR, one entry per CDR3 protein. The profile covers fewer than 1,200,000 distinct CDR3 sequences, with under 30% appearing a single time and around 0.75% taken by the ten largest. The same sample was also studied in work on T cells of mothers and their children.

Sequencing used blood. These receptors originate from a girl aged 2 to 10 in good health.

This chain connects TRBV28 to TRBJ1-1; 8 bases agree with TRBD1. CDR1 and CDR2 (germline): MDHEN, SYDVKM. Losses at the gene ends were 6 bases for V and 6 bases for J; bases not matched to a gene: 9. The CDR3 loop spans 14 amino acids. The CDR3 DNA reads as TGTGCCAGCAGATCCGGACAGGGTAGAGCTGAAGCTTTCTTT. This translates into CASRSGQGRAEAFF.

In nucleotides, the CDR3 is TGTGCCAGCAGCCCCAGCGAGAATGAAGCTTTCTTT. It yields the protein CASSPSENEAFF. The chain is built from TRBV9 and TRBJ1-1, with D hard to call. Trimming took 4 bases from V and 7 from J, leaving 11 bases between them. Germline values: CDR1 SGDLS, CDR2 YYNGEE. The CDR3 runs 12 residues. The full variable domain, completed using reference TRBV9 and TRBJ1-1, is DSGVTQTPKHLITATGQRVTLRCSPRSGDLSVYWYQQSLDQGLQFLIQYYNGEERAKGNILERFSAQQFPDLHSELNLSSLELGDSALYFCASSPSENEAFFGQGTRLTVV.

V is TRBV6-1 and J is TRBJ2-5, with unresolved D. Germline CDR1 MNHNS, CDR2 SASEGT. The CDR3 spans 13 residues. V was cut by 4 bases and J by 2 bases, with 8 bases left in between. In DNA, the CDR3 is TGTGCCAGCAGTGTAGTACAGCAAGAGACCCAGTACTTC. Protein sequence: CASSVVQQETQYF.

CDR3 nucleotide sequence: TGTGCCAGTCTAACGGGACTAGCGGGGGGACATCTTACAGATACGCAGTATTTT. Residues: CASLTGLAGGHLTDTQYF. V and J are TRBV12-3 or TRBV12-4 and TRBJ2-3, with 15 positions matching TRBD2. The CDR3 runs to 18 residues. J was trimmed by 3 bases and V by 9 bases; bases with no gene match: 13.

The V gene is TRBV7-8, the J gene TRBJ2-5; 11 bases align to TRBD2. The closer fit of TRBJ2-1 to the DNA end suggests the J call may be wrong. The germline V gene encodes CDR1 SGHVS and CDR2 FQNEAQ. CDR3 length equals 15 residues. CDR3 in amino acids: CASSLSGGAPNEQFF. In DNA form, the CDR3 reads TGTGCCAGCAGCCTTAGCGGGGGGGCCCCCAATGAGCAGTTCTTC.

V usage is TRBV12-3 or TRBV12-4 and J usage is TRBJ2-1; 12 bases match TRBD2. The V and J ends lost 6 bases and 2 bases, in that order; junction bases with no gene match: 20. CDR3 size: 21 residues. The CDR3 coding sequence is TGTGCCAGCAGCTTTGGTAGGACTAGCGGGAAAGAAAGCCCGCCCTACAATGAGCAGTTCTTC. Translated, it gives CASSFGRTSGKESPPYNEQFF.

The CDR3 reads CASSPTQASDGTYEQYF. The CDR3 DNA follows: TGCGCCAGCAGCCCCACCCAGGCTAGCGATGGCACCTACGAGCAGTACTTC. The V gene is TRBV5-1, the J gene TRBJ2-7, with TRBD2 as a possible D gene (6 bases). The V and J ends lost 4 bases and 2 bases respectively, with 22 bases between them. Germline V gene lookup returns CDR1 SGHRS and CDR2 YFSETQ. CDR3 length: 17 residues.

The chain links TRBV28 to TRBJ2-4, with unresolved D. The germline V and J ends were trimmed by 8 bases and 1 base, with 18 bases remaining between them. Germline lookup yields CDR1 MDHEN and CDR2 SYDVKM. The CDR3 has 16 residues. CDR3 loop: CASEFRLGRAKNIQYF. The CDR3 nucleotides read TGTGCCAGCGAATTCCGCCTAGGTCGGGCCAAAAACATTCAGTACTTC.

Written as DNA, the CDR3 is TGCGCCAGCAGCCCGGGTGGAACCGAGCCCCAGCATTTT. This sequence encodes CASSPGGTEPQHF. The chain couples TRBV5-1 to TRBJ1-5; unclear D gene. CDR1 and CDR2 (germline): SGHRS, YFSETQ. The CDR3 loop spans 13 amino acids. V lost 4 bases to trimming and J lost 8 bases, with 13 bases between them.

J is TRBJ1-2 and V is TRBV12-5; D is undetermined. Per germline, CDR1 LGHNT and CDR2 FRNRAP. The CDR3 sequence is 14 residues long. The V gene lost 4 bases and the J gene lost 0 bases, with 9 bases spanning the gap. CDR3 coding DNA: TGTGCTAGTGGTTCCGACGGACCTAACTATGGCTACACCTTC. Translating it yields CASGSDGPNYGYTF.

J is TRBJ1-6 and V is TRBV27; a weak D match, TRBD1 (5 bases). Trimming left V 7 bases short and J 9 bases short, with 19 bases between. This CDR3 spans 15 amino acids. Germline values: CDR1 MNHEY, CDR2 SMNVEV (reference sequence). The CDR3 is CASNNQGLALSPLHF. CDR3 DNA sequence: TGTGCCAGCAATAATCAGGGATTGGCGCTTTCACCCCTCCACTTT.

The chain couples TRBV11-1 to TRBJ2-4, with a weak D call TRBD2 (6 bases). Germline V gives CDR1 SGHAT, CDR2 FQDESV (reference sequence). The CDR3 is 12 residues long. V lost 2 bases and J 8 bases, leaving 7 bases between the germline ends. The CDR3 coding sequence is TGTGCCAGCAGCTTATCGGGGGACATTCAGTACTTC. Its protein is CASSLSGDIQYF.

The rearrangement joins TRBV27 to TRBJ2-5, with D tentatively TRBD2 (5 bases). The ends were cut back, 5 bases at V and 0 bases at J, with 16 bases in the middle. CDR1 and CDR2 (germline): MNHEY, SMNVEV (reference sequence). The CDR3 consists of 16 residues. For the CDR3, the DNA is TGTGCCAGCAGTCCCCTTATAGCGATTTACCAAGAGACCCAGTACTTC. It codes for CASSPLIAIYQETQYF.

The rearrangement links TRBV11-2 to TRBJ1-4, with D unclear. Deletions cut 0 bases from V and 17 bases from J, with 10 bases between. The CDR3 sequence is 11 residues long. Germline V lookup: CDR1 SGHAT, CDR2 FQNNGV. This CDR3 reads CASSLDFRQFF. The DNA of the CDR3 is TGTGCCAGCAGCTTAGACTTTAGACAATTTTTT.

The chain is built from TRBV6-5 and TRBJ2-3; no clear D gene. Germline loops: CDR1 MNHEY, CDR2 SVGAGI. This CDR3 region has 10 residues. Trimming took 7 bases from V and 5 from J, leaving 4 bases between them. The CDR3, as DNA: TGTGCCAGCAAAAAAGATACGCAGTATTTT. Its protein is CASKKDTQYF.